This entry lists 10 T cell receptor beta chains sequenced from one sample in a study of CD8 T cells in Susac syndrome. RNA in amounts of roughly 0.5 to 1 ug was reverse transcribed with random hexamers. A single record per CDR3 protein comes from TCRdb applying MiXCR to the immunoSEQ multiplex PCR reads. The sample holds over 300,000 distinct CDR3 sequences, 92% seen once. The sample was CD4+ T cells from PBMCs. All receptors come from a human donor with multiple sclerosis.

The V call is TRBV14, the J call TRBJ1-1; no definite D call. This CDR3 is built from 13 residues. Germline CDR1 reads SGHDN; CDR2 reads FVKESK. V lost 1 base and J lost 0, with 3 bases in between. CDR3 residues: CASSQALNTEAFF. In DNA form, the CDR3 reads TGTGCCAGCAGCCAAGCTCTGAACACTGAAGCTTTCTTT.

The rearrangement uses TRBV7-2 and TRBJ2-7; a possible D gene is TRBD2 (5 bases). This CDR3 comprises 11 residues. V was shortened by 5 bases and J by 3 bases, with 5 bases between the two germline ends. From germline, CDR1 is SGHTA and CDR2 FQGNSA. The CDR3 sequence is CASSGLYEQYF. DNA for the CDR3: TGTGCCAGCAGCGGACTCTACGAGCAGTACTTC.

The chain is built from TRBV2 and TRBJ2-3; possibly TRBD2 for D (6 bases). Per germline, CDR1 SNHLY and CDR2 FYNNEI. Trimming removed 6 bases at V and 5 bases at J, with 15 bases between. This CDR3 has 14 amino acids. The CDR3 bases are TGTGCCAGCAGGCCGGGGACTTTCCAAGATACGCAGTATTTT. It codes for CASRPGTFQDTQYF. Using reference TRBV2 and TRBJ2-3 for the parts outside the CDR3, the full variable domain is EPEVTQTPSHQVTQMGQEVILRCVPISNHLYFYWYRQILGQKVEFLVSFYNNEISEKSEIFDDQFSVERPDGSNFTLKIRSTKLEDSAMYFCASRPGTFQDTQYFGPGTRLTVL.

The gene calls are TRBV6-2 or TRBV6-3 and TRBJ2-3; D not resolved. Per germline, CDR1 MNHEY and CDR2 SVGEGT. This CDR3 region has 14 residues. Between the trimmed V and J ends, which lost 7 bases and 2 bases, there was a span of 13 bases. As DNA, the CDR3 is TGTGCCAGCAAGGGCAGCTTTTCCACAGATACGCAGTATTTT. It specifies CASKGSFSTDTQYF.

This rearrangement joins TRBV20-1 to TRBJ2-1; D perhaps matches TRBD2 (6 bases). CDR3 length: 15 residues. V was trimmed by 3 bases and J by 7 bases, leaving 19 bases between them. Germline V lookup: CDR1 DFQATT, CDR2 SNEGSKA (reference sequence). CDR3 residues: CSASNRVTGVNEQFF. The CDR3 DNA sequence: TGCAGTGCTAGTAACAGAGTAACGGGAGTTAATGAGCAGTTCTTC.

The chain couples TRBV29-1 to TRBJ2-3; D might be TRBD1 (5 bases). V lost 8 bases and J 2 bases, leaving 11 bases between the germline ends. The CDR3 runs 12 residues. The germline V gene has CDR1 SQVTM and CDR2 ANQGSEA. The CDR3 sequence: CSSIRVTDTQYF. Written as DNA, the CDR3 is TGCAGCTCAATCAGGGTCACAGATACGCAGTATTTT.

V is TRBV29-1 and J is TRBJ2-3, with D possibly matching TRBD2 (5 bases). V shed 6 bases and J shed 4 bases, with 14 bases lying between them. This CDR3 contains 13 residues. The V gene's germline CDR1 is SQVTM and CDR2 ANQGSEA. CDR3: CSVSFLASDTQYF. The CDR3 DNA reads TGCAGCGTCTCCTTCTTAGCGTCAGATACGCAGTATTTT.

J is TRBJ1-5 and V is TRBV7-8, with D possibly being TRBD1 (6 bases). Trimming shortened V by 5 bases and J by 6 bases, and 17 bases separated the two germline ends. CDR3 length equals 15 residues. The germline CDR1 and CDR2 sequences are SGHVS and FQNEAQ. The CDR3, as DNA: TGTGCCAGCAGCCTAAGGGTGGGGGGGGCTCAGCCCCAGCATTTT. It translates to CASSLRVGGAQPQHF.

The rearrangement uses TRBV6-5 and TRBJ2-1, with 8 bases aligning to TRBD2. The CDR3 loop spans 15 amino acids. Germline CDR1 is MNHEY and CDR2 is SVGAGI. Trimming took 2 bases from V and 7 from J; bases not matched to a gene: 7. CDR3: CASSYLAGGINEQFF. The DNA of the CDR3 is TGTGCCAGCAGTTACCTGGCGGGAGGTATAAATGAGCAGTTCTTC.

The table lists this clonotype with a count of one. V usage is TRBV12-3 or TRBV12-4 and J usage is TRBJ2-7, with D perhaps matching TRBD1 (5 bases). The ends were cut back, 5 bases at V and 5 bases at J, with 19 bases in the middle. CDR3 length equals 15 residues. The CDR3 DNA reads as TGTGCCAGCAGTCCGAGGACAAGTTACGGAGACGAGCAGTACTTC. As protein: CASSPRTSYGDEQYF.